A selection of T cell receptor beta chains follows, all from one sample in a study of T-cell memory formation after mild COVID-19. TCRdb reprocessed the 5' RACE reads via MiXCR and lists one record per CDR3 protein. The table shows approximately 440,000 distinct CDR3 sequences, with 20% occurring only once. Sequencing input: PBMCs or a T cell subset sorted from them (not recorded which). The receptors here all came from an adult woman who had mild COVID-19 (a few samples of this study predate the infection). Cell type and time point are not known. Each CDR3 is given with its conserved first and last residue. The D gene is left open where the match is weak. Clone size is shown for a subset of rows, as once, few, many or a class of expanded clone.

size: NA
D: TRBD2
J: TRBJ2-7
V: TRBV7-2
DNA: TGTGCCAGCAGCTTAAATAGCGGGAGGGCCGGTAAAGAGCAGTACTTC
CDR3: CASSLNSGRAGKEQYF

size: few
D: NA
J: TRBJ2-7
V: TRBV12-3/TRBV12-4
DNA: TGTGCCAGCAGGCACACCGGGGGAAGGCCCTACGAGCAGTACTTC
CDR3: CASRHTGGRPYEQYF

size: few
D: NA
J: TRBJ2-1
V: TRBV19
DNA: TGTGCCAGTAGTATAGATCGCGATAGCTACAATGAGCAGTTCTTC
CDR3: CASSIDRDSYNEQFF

size: NA
D: NA
J: TRBJ2-7
V: TRBV12-3/TRBV12-4
DNA: TGTGCCAGCAGTTCTCCGGGACCTCGGGTACGGCAGTACTTC
CDR3: CASSSPGPRVRQYF

size: few
D: TRBD1
J: TRBJ2-2
V: TRBV9
DNA: TGTGCCAGCAGCGTGGGGCTCGACAGGGCACGGGAGCTGTTTTTT
CDR3: CASSVGLDRARELFF

size: many
D: TRBD1
J: TRBJ2-7
V: TRBV7-2
DNA: TGTGCCAGCAGCCCACGGACAGGGGGTTACGAGCAGTACTTC
CDR3: CASSPRTGGYEQYF

size: NA
D: NA
J: TRBJ2-7
V: TRBV12-3/TRBV12-4
DNA: TGTGCCAGCAGCCCATTTCGATACGAGCAGTACTTC
CDR3: CASSPFRYEQYF

size: few
D: NA
J: TRBJ1-5
V: TRBV10-3
DNA: TGTGCCATCAGTCATGGGCCGGGAGATAGCAATCAGCCCCAGCATTTT
CDR3: CAISHGPGDSNQPQHF

size: few
D: NA
J: TRBJ2-6
V: TRBV18
DNA: TGTGCCAGCTCGCGGGACAGATCCTCTGGGGCCAACGTCCTGACTTTC
CDR3: CASSRDRSSGANVLTF

size: NA
D: NA
J: TRBJ2-1
V: TRBV4-3
DNA: TGCGCCAGCAGCCAAGGTTTCAGGGGAATGTACAATGAGCAGTTCTTC
CDR3: CASSQGFRGMYNEQFF

size: NA
D: NA
J: TRBJ2-1
V: TRBV4-1
DNA: TGCGCCAGCAGCGCAAGTTCGAGGGAGCAGTTCTTC
CDR3: CASSASSREQFF

size: NA
D: NA
J: TRBJ1-1
V: TRBV5-1
DNA: TGCGCCAGCAGCCGCACAGGGAGTCTTTCTGAAGCTTTCTTT
CDR3: CASSRTGSLSEAFF

size: few
D: TRBD1
J: TRBJ1-4
V: TRBV6-5
DNA: TGTGCCAGCAGTTACTCGAGACAGGGTGGAAATGAAAAACTGTTTTTT
CDR3: CASSYSRQGGNEKLFF

size: few
D: NA
J: TRBJ1-1
V: TRBV25-1
DNA: TGTGCCAGCAGTGAATTTGAGAGTGAAGCTTTCTTT
CDR3: CASSEFESEAFF

size: NA
D: TRBD1
J: TRBJ2-3
V: TRBV18
DNA: TGTGCCAGCTCACCCCCAGGGGGAAGGGGCGCAGATACGCAGTATTTT
CDR3: CASSPPGGRGADTQYF

size: few
D: NA
J: TRBJ2-3
V: TRBV29-1
DNA: NA
CDR3: CSVGIGTGGDF

size: NA
D: NA
J: TRBJ1-5
V: TRBV9
DNA: TGTGCCAGCAGCGTAACGGGGGCGAGCAATCAGCCCCAGCATTTT
CDR3: CASSVTGASNQPQHF

size: NA
D: NA
J: TRBJ2-5
V: TRBV20-1
DNA: TGCAGTGCTACCAAACCGGGACTTGAAGAGACCCAGTACTTC
CDR3: CSATKPGLEETQYF

size: few
D: TRBD2
J: TRBJ2-3
V: TRBV29-1
DNA: TGCAGCGTCACCTACGGACTAGCGACAGATACGCAGTATTTT
CDR3: CSVTYGLATDTQYF

size: NA
D: NA
J: TRBJ2-2
V: TRBV29-1
DNA: TGCAGCGTTGGCTCCGGGACGGCGAACACCGGGGAGCTGTTTTTT
CDR3: CSVGSGTANTGELFF

size: few
D: TRBD1
J: TRBJ2-3
V: TRBV20-1
DNA: TGCAGTGCTCGGCGACAGGGGATAGCAGATACGCAGTATTTT
CDR3: CSARRQGIADTQYF

size: NA
D: NA
J: TRBJ2-1
V: TRBV12-3/TRBV12-4
DNA: TGTGCCAGCAGCTTGGGGTCCGGCGATGAGCAGTTCTTC
CDR3: CASSLGSGDEQFF

size: few
D: TRBD2
J: TRBJ2-3
V: TRBV7-9
DNA: TGTGCCAGCAGCGACGGACTAGCGAATCCGTATTTT
CDR3: CASSDGLANPYF

size: few
D: NA
J: TRBJ1-2
V: TRBV7-2
DNA: TGTGCCAGCAGCTTAGACAGGGCCCATGGCTACACCTTC
CDR3: CASSLDRAHGYTF

size: NA
D: TRBD2
J: TRBJ2-1
V: TRBV5-1
DNA: TGCGCCAGCAGCTTGGCCTCGGGACTAAGCGCTGAGCAGTTCTTC
CDR3: CASSLASGLSAEQFF

size: NA
D: TRBD1
J: TRBJ1-1
V: TRBV6-5
DNA: TGTGCCAGCAGACGAACTGACAGGGCGGGCACTGAAGCTTTCTTT
CDR3: CASRRTDRAGTEAFF

size: NA
D: NA
J: TRBJ2-3
V: TRBV7-9
DNA: TGTGCCAGCAGCTCTAACGAAGAAGTGTGGGGCACTAGCACAGATACGCAGTATTTT
CDR3: CASSSNEEVWGTSTDTQYF

size: few
D: NA
J: TRBJ1-1
V: TRBV6-2/TRBV6-3
DNA: TGTGCCAGCCGGACGGGGCTCTCTGAAGCTTTCTTT
CDR3: CASRTGLSEAFF

size: NA
D: NA
J: TRBJ1-6
V: TRBV3-1
DNA: TGTGCCAGCAGCCAAGAAGGGGGGAGATCACCCCTCCACTTT
CDR3: CASSQEGGRSPLHF

size: NA
D: NA
J: TRBJ2-2
V: TRBV5-1
DNA: TGCGCCAGCAACCTGCACTTAGTGACAGGTGGGACCGGGGAGCTGTTTTTT
CDR3: CASNLHLVTGGTGELFF

size: few
D: NA
J: TRBJ1-1
V: TRBV10-3
DNA: TGTGCCATCAGGGAGCGTGGGGGGCGGGAGACTGAAGCTTTCTTT
CDR3: CAIRERGGRETEAFF

size: few
D: NA
J: TRBJ1-2
V: TRBV25-1
DNA: TGTGCCAGCAGTGAAGGCGGGGGCGTAAGTGGCTACACCTTC
CDR3: CASSEGGGVSGYTF

size: many
D: NA
J: TRBJ2-3
V: TRBV20-1
DNA: TGCAGTGCTAGGCCCGGGACGGCTAGCACAGATACGCAGTATTTT
CDR3: CSARPGTASTDTQYF

size: few
D: NA
J: TRBJ2-3
V: TRBV4-3
DNA: TGCGCCAGCAGCCAAGCGTCTAGCACAGATACGCAGTATTTT
CDR3: CASSQASSTDTQYF

size: NA
D: NA
J: TRBJ1-1
V: TRBV2
DNA: TGTGCCAGCCAGACTGACATGAACACTGAAGCTTTATTT
CDR3: CASQTDMNTEALF

size: NA
D: TRBD2
J: TRBJ2-3
V: TRBV2
DNA: TGTGCCAGCAGATCGACCGTGGATAGCGGGAGAGGGACAGATACGCAGTATTTT
CDR3: CASRSTVDSGRGTDTQYF

size: few
D: NA
J: TRBJ1-2
V: TRBV7-3
DNA: TGTGCCAGCAGCCCTCAGGGAGGGGGGAACTATGGCTACACCTTC
CDR3: CASSPQGGGNYGYTF

size: NA
D: NA
J: TRBJ1-1
V: TRBV6-5
DNA: TGTGCCAGCAGCGGCCGGGCTATGAACACTGAAGCTTTCTTT
CDR3: CASSGRAMNTEAFF

size: few
D: NA
J: TRBJ2-1
V: TRBV5-1
DNA: TGCGCCAGCAGCTTCCTGGGCACCTACAATGAGCAGTTCTTC
CDR3: CASSFLGTYNEQFF

size: few
D: NA
J: TRBJ2-7
V: TRBV10-3
DNA: TGTGCCATCAGTGAGCCGCAGGGGGGCCGCTACGAGCAGTACTTC
CDR3: CAISEPQGGRYEQYF

size: NA
D: NA
J: TRBJ2-1
V: TRBV4-1
DNA: TGCGCCAGCAGCCAAGACAACTCCTACAATGAGCAGTTCTTC
CDR3: CASSQDNSYNEQFF

size: NA
D: TRBD2
J: TRBJ2-7
V: TRBV29-1
DNA: TGCAGCGCCCGGGGGGGGGGTGAGCAGTACTTC
CDR3: CSARGGGEQYF

size: NA
D: NA
J: TRBJ2-7
V: TRBV18
DNA: TGTGCCAGCTCACTAGAACAGGGTGGCGAGCAGTACTTC
CDR3: CASSLEQGGEQYF

size: many
D: TRBD2
J: TRBJ2-1
V: TRBV7-3
DNA: TGTGCCAGCAGCCTAGCGGGAGTCCGCAATGAGCAGTTCTTC
CDR3: CASSLAGVRNEQFF

size: NA
D: TRBD1
J: TRBJ2-7
V: TRBV24-1
DNA: TGTGCCACCAGCGGGACAGTCTACGAGCAGTACTTC
CDR3: CATSGTVYEQYF

size: NA
D: NA
J: TRBJ2-2
V: TRBV27
DNA: TGTGCCAGCAGTGAATCGAACACCGGGGAGCTGTTTTTT
CDR3: CASSESNTGELFF

size: few
D: NA
J: TRBJ1-2
V: TRBV10-3
DNA: TGTGCCATCAGTGAGTCCCCGCTAGGGCTCTATGGCTACACCTTC
CDR3: CAISESPLGLYGYTF

size: NA
D: TRBD2
J: TRBJ2-1
V: TRBV15
DNA: TGTGCCACCAGCAGAGATGGCGGGGGGGCGTGGGAGCAGTTCTTC
CDR3: CATSRDGGGAWEQFF